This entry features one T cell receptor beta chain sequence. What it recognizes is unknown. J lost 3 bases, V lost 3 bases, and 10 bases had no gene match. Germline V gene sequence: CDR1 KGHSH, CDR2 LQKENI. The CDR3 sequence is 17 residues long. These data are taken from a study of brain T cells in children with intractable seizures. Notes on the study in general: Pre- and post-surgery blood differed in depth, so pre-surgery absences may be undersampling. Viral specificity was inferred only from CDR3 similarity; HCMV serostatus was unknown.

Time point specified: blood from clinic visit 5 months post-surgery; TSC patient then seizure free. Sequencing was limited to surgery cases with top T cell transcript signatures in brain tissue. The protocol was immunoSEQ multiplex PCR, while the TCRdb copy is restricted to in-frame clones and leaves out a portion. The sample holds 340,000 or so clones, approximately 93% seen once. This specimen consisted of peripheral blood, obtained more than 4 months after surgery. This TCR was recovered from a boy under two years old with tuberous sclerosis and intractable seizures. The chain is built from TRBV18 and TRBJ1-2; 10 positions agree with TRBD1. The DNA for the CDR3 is TGTGCCAGCTCACCGGTAGGACAGGGGGGCCAGGACTATGGCTACACCTTC. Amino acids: CASSPVGQGGQDYGYTF.